Listed here is a single T cell receptor (beta chain). This clone was observed at least ten times. Its cognate antigen has yet to be identified. No much larger clone is present one base from it, and per-base qualities are unavailable. Before undergoing thyroid surgery, none of the patients had been given any kind of treatment. The study retrospectively analysed patient clinical samples collected from the early 2010s to the late 2010s using T-cell receptor beta sequencing. The library relied on PCR. Sequenced using an Illumina HiSeq 4000. The TCR beta-chain CDR3 region of each patient was profiled by high-throughput sequencing. Under the source paper's analysis protocol: A classifier to discriminate distant-metastatic papillary thyroid cancer patients was built from CDR3 differences across clinicopathological groups. Repertoire diversity was assessed with the Shannon index, and tumor-blood repertoire similarity with the Morisita-Horn index. In TCRdb, the public reads were trimmed at Q25 with fastp and aligned with MiXCR, with productive beta chains retained. These V and J calls rely on TCRdb rather than the paper's analysis. Across this sample there are tens of thousands of clones, with roughly 26% seen only once. 5% to 6.5% of the sample rests with the top ten.

This sample is drawn from a study of metastatic and nonmetastatic thyroid tumors (dated by TCRdb to 2019 to 2021). With regard to the full study: Repertoires from peripheral blood and from tumor or nodule tissue samples of malignant and benign thyroid patients were compared. Findings and caveats that apply to the study as a whole: In both blood and tumor samples, TCR beta diversity was reported to be significantly higher in malignant tumors than in benign nodules.

Including cysteine and phenylalanine, the CDR3 has 16 amino acids. Only the CDR3 DNA stays, 48 bases, in frame from base 1. V is pruned by 5 bases and J by 0 bases, leaving 7 bases of the junction without a gene match. CDR1 and CDR2, per the germline V gene (reference sequence), are LGHDT and YNNKEL. The V and J segments used are TRBV3-1 and TRBJ1-3; 7 junctional bases match TRBD1. Sequencing used blood. This receptor was taken from a female donor with papillary thyroid cancer or a benign thyroid nodule (not recorded which). Some clones in this sample may be carry-over from other donors' samples. At the DNA level, the sequence is TGTGCCAGCAGCAAATCGGACAGGCCCTCTGGAAACACCATATATTTT. This codes for CASSKSDRPSGNTIYF. Where the CDR3 stops, the reference TRBV3-1 and TRBJ1-3 genes take over; the full variable domain is DTAVSQTPKYLVTQMGNDKSIKCEQNLGHDTMYWYKQDSKKFLKIMFSYNNKELIINETVPNRFSPKSPDKAHLNLHINSLELGDSAVYFCASSKSDRPSGNTIYFGEGSWLTVV.